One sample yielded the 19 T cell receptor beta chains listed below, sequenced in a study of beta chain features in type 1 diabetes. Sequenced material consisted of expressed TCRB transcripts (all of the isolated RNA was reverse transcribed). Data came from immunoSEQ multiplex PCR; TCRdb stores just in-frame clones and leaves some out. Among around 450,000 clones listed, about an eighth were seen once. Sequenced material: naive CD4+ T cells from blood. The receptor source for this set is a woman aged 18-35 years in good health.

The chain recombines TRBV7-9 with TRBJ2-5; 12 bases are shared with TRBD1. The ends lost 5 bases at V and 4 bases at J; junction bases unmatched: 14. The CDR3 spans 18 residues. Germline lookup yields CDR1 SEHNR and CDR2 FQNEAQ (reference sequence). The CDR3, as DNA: TGTGCCAGCAGCGATGGCTTTTGGGACAGGGGGCGCGGAGAGACCCAGTACTTC. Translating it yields CASSDGFWDRGRGETQYF.

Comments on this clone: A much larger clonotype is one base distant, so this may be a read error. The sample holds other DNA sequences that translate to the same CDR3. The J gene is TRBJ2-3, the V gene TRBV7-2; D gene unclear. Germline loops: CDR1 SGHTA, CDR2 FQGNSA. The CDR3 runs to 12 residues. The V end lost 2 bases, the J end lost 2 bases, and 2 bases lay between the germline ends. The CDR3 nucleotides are TGTGCCAGCAGCTTAATCACAGATACGCAGTATTTT. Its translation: CASSLITDTQYF.

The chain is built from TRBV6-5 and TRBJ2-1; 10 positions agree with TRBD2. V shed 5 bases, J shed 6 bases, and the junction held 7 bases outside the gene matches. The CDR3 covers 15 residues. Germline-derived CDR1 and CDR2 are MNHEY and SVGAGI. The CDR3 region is CASSRGAGGLNEQFF. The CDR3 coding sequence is TGTGCCAGCAGTCGAGGAGCGGGAGGGCTCAATGAGCAGTTCTTC.

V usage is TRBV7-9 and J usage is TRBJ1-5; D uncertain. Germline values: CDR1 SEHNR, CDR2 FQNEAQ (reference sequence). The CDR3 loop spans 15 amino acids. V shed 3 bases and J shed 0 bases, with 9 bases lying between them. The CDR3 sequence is CASSLIGNSNQPQHF. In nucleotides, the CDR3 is TGTGCCAGCAGCTTGATTGGAAATAGCAATCAGCCCCAGCATTTT.

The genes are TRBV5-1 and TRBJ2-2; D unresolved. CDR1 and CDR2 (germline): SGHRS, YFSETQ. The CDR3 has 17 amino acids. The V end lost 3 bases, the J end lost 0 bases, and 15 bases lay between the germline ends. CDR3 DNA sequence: TGCGCCAGCAGCTATCAGTTACGGGCCTCGAACACCGGGGAGCTGTTTTTT. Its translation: CASSYQLRASNTGELFF.

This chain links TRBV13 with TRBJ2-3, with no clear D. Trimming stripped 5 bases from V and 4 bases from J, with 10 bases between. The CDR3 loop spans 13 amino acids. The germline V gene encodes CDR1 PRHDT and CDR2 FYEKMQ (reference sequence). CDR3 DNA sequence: TGTGCCAGCAGCAACCCCAACGCAGATACGCAGTATTTT. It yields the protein CASSNPNADTQYF. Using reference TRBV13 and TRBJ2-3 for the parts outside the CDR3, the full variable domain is AAGVIQSPRHLIKEKRETATLKCYPIPRHDTVYWYQQGPGQDPQFLISFYEKMQSDKGSIPDRFSAQQFSDYHSELNMSSLELGDSALYFCASSNPNADTQYFGPGTRLTVL.

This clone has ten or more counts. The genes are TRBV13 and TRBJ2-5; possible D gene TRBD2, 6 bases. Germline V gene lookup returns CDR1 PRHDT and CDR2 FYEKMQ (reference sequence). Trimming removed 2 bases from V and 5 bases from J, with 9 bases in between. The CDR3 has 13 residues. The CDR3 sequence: CASSLRGAETQYF. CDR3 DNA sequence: TGTGCCAGCAGCTTACGCGGGGCGGAGACCCAGTACTTC.

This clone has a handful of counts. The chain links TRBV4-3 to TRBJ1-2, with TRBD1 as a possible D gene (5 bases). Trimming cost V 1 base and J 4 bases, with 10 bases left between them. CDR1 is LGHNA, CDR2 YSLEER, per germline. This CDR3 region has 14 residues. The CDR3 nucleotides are TGCGCCAGCAGCCAAGTGTGGACAAGCTATGGCTACACCTTC. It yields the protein CASSQVWTSYGYTF.

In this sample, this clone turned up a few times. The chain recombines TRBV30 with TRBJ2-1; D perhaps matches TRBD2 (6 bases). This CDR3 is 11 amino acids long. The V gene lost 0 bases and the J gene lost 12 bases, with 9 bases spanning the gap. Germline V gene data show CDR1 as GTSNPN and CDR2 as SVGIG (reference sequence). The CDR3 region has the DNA TGTGCCTGGAGTGTAACTAGCACGCAGTTCTTC. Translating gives CAWSVTSTQFF.

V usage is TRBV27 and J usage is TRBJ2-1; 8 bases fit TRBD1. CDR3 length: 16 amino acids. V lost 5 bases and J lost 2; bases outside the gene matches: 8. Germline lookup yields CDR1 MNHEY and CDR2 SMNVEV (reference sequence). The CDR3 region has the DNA TGTGCCAGCAGTGGGACAGGACAGGGCACCTACAATGAGCAGTTCTTC. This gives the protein CASSGTGQGTYNEQFF.

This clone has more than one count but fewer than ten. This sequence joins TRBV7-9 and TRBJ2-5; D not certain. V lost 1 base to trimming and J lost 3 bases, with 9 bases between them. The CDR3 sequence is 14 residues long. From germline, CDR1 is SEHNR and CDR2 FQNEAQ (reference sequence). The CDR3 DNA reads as TGTGCCAGCAGCTTAGGACTTGCCAAAGAGACCCAGTACTTC. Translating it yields CASSLGLAKETQYF.

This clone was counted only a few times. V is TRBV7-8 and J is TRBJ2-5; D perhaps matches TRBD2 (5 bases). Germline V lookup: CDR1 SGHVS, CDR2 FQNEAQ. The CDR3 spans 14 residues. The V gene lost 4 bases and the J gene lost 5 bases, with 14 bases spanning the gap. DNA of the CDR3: TGTGCCAGCAGCTCAAAAGGACTCGGGGAGACCCAGTACTTC. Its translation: CASSSKGLGETQYF.

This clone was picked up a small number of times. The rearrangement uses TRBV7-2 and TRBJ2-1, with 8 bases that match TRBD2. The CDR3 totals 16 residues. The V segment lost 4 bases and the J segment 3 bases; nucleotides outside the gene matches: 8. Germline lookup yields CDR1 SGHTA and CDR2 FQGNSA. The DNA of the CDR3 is TGTGCCAGCAGCTCCCAAGCGGGAGACATCTACAATGAGCAGTTCTTC. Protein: CASSSQAGDIYNEQFF.

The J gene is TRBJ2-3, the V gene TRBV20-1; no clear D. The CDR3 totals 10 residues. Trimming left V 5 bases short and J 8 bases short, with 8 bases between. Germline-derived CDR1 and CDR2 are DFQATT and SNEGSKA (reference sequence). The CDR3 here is CSAPHITQYF. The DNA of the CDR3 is TGCAGTGCTCCCCACATTACGCAGTATTTT.

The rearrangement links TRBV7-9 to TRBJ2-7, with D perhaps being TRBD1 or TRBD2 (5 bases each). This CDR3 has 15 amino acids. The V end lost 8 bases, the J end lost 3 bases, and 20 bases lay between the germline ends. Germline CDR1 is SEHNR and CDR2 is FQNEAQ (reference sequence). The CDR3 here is CASSSQGVADYEQYF. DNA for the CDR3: TGTGCCAGCTCCTCTCAGGGAGTGGCCGACTACGAGCAGTACTTC. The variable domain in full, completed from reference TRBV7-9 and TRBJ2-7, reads DTGVSQNPRHKITKRGQNVTFRCDPISEHNRLYWYRQTLGQGPEFLTYFQNEAQLEKSRLLSDRFSAERPKGSFSTLEIQRTEQGDSAMYLCASSSQGVADYEQYFGPGTRLTVT.

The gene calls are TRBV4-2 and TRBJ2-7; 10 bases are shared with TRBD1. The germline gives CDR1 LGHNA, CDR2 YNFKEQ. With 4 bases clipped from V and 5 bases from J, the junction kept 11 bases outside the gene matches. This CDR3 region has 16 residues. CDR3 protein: CASSRDGTGADNEQYF. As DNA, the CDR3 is TGTGCCAGCAGCCGGGACGGGACAGGGGCGGACAACGAGCAGTACTTC.

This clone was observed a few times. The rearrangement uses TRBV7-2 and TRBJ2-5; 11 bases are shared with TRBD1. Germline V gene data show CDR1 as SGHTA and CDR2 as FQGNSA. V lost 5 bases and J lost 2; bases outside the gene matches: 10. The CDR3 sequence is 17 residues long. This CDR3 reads CASSHRTGGVLQETQYF. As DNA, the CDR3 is TGTGCCAGCAGCCACCGGACAGGGGGCGTTTTACAAGAGACCCAGTACTTC.

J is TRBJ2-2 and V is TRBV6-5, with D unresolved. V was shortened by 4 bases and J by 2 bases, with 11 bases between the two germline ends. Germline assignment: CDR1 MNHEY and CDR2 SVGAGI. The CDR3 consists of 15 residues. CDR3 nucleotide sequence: TGTGCCAGCAGTTTCGGCGGAGCTAACACCGGGGAGCTGTTTTTT. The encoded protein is CASSFGGANTGELFF.

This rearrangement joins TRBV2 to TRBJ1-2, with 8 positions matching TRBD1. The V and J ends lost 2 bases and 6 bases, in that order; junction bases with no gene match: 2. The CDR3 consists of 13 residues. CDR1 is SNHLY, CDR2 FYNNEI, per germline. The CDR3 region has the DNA TGTGCCAGCAGTGAACAGGGGGCGGATGGCTACACCTTC. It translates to CASSEQGADGYTF.